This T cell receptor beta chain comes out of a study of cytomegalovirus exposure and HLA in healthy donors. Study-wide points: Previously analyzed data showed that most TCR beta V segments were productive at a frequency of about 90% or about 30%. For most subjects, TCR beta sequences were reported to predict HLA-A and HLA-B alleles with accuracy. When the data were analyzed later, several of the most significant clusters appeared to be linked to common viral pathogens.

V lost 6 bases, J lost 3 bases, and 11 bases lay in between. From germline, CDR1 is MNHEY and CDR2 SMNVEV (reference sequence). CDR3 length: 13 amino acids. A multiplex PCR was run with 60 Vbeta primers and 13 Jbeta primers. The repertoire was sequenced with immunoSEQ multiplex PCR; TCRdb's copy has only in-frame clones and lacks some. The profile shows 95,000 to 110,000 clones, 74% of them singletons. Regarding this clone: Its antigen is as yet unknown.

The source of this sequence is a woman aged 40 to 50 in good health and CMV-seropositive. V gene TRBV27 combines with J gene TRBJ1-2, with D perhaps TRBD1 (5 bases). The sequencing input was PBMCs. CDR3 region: CASSRAYDYGYTF. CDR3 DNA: TGTGCCAGCAGCAGGGCCTATGACTATGGCTACACCTTC.